This is a list of T cell receptor beta chains from one sample in a study of T cells in Graves' hyperthyroidism and ophthalmopathy. Using its own MiXCR run on the multiplex PCR reads, TCRdb lists one record per CDR3 protein. Of over 650,000 distinct CDR3 sequences in the sample, about 15% were seen once. The specimen sequenced was blood. The receptors shown here come from a man younger than 30 with Graves' hyperthyroidism. The CDR3 runs from the conserved cysteine through the conserved F or W. The D gene is left open where the match is weak. Rows give clone size only sometimes, using once, few, many, or a class for an expanded clone.

size,D,V,J,CDR3,DNA
many,NA,TRBV28,TRBJ2-6,CASTDRALGTSGANVLTF,TGTGCCAGCACGGACCGGGCCTTGGGCACCTCTGGGGCCAACGTCCTGACTTTC
many,TRBD2,TRBV7-3,TRBJ2-3,CASSPRTSGSGAQYF,TGTGCCAGCAGCCCAAGGACTAGCGGGAGCGGGGCGCAGTATTTT
NA,TRBD1,TRBV10-1,TRBJ2-7,CASSRGPGQGTTSPYEQYF,TGCGCCAGCAGCCGCGGCCCGGGACAGGGGACGACGAGTCCCTACGAGCAGTACTTC
few,NA,TRBV28,TRBJ2-2,CASSSPGGPHTGELFF,TGTGCCAGCAGCTCCCCTGGGGGGCCCCACACCGGGGAGCTGTTTTTT
many,NA,TRBV28,TRBJ2-7,CASSPLIQLSYEQYF,TGTGCCAGCAGCCCCCTGATCCAGCTCTCCTACGAGCAGTACTTC
NA,TRBD2,TRBV7-3,TRBJ2-1,CASSALLAGGRNEQFF,TGTGCCAGCAGCGCCCTACTAGCGGGAGGGCGCAATGAGCAGTTCTTC
many,NA,TRBV30,TRBJ2-1,CAWSGGAEQFF,TGTGCCTGGAGTGGAGGGGCTGAGCAGTTCTTC
NA,TRBD1,TRBV6-1,TRBJ1-5,CASRTGGDQPQHF,TGTGCCAGTAGAACAGGGGGCGATCAGCCCCAGCATTTT
many,NA,TRBV18,TRBJ2-2,CASYFTGELFF,TGTGCCAGCTATTTTACCGGGGAGCTGTTTTTT
many,TRBD1,TRBV29-1,TRBJ2-1,CSVGQGGDNEQFF,TGCAGCGTCGGACAGGGAGGTGACAATGAGCAGTTCTTC
NA,TRBD1,TRBV10-3,TRBJ2-5,CAISQTGGGETQYF,TGTGCCATCAGTCAGACAGGGGGCGGCGAGACCCAGTACTTC
many,NA,TRBV28,TRBJ1-6,CASSLIGSNSPLHF,TGTGCCAGCAGTTTAATCGGCAGCAATTCACCCCTCCACTTT
NA,NA,TRBV30,TRBJ1-2,CAWSTSTAPSPYGYTF,TGTGCCTGGAGTACCTCGACAGCCCCGTCCCCCTATGGCTACACCTTC
NA,TRBD1,TRBV6-1,TRBJ1-1,CASSANPGTGGANTEAFF,TGTGCCAGCAGTGCTAACCCCGGGACAGGGGGCGCGAACACTGAAGCTTTCTTT
NA,NA,TRBV7-8,TRBJ2-1,CASSLGGPGGFF,TGTGCCAGCAGCTTAGGGGGGCCGGGGGGGTTCTTC
few,TRBD2,TRBV3-1,TRBJ2-2,CASSQDQLAGTTGELFF,TGTGCCAGCAGCCAAGATCAACTAGCGGGGACCACCGGGGAGCTGTTTTTT
NA,TRBD2,TRBV24-1,TRBJ2-1,CATSDPAGDRGYNEQFF,TGTGCCACCAGTGATCCCGCGGGGGACCGGGGGTACAATGAGCAGTTCTTC
few,NA,TRBV11-3,TRBJ2-1,CASSPGGNNNEQFF,TGTGCCAGCAGCCCGGGCGGGAACAACAATGAGCAGTTCTTC
few,NA,TRBV25-1,TRBJ1-4,CASSELGGREKLFF,TGTGCCAGCAGTGAATTGGGGGGACGCGAAAAACTGTTTTTT
NA,TRBD2,TRBV2,TRBJ2-5,CASRPTSGGRETQYF,TGTGCCAGCAGACCTACTAGCGGAGGGCGGGAGACCCAGTACTTC
NA,TRBD2,TRBV20-1,TRBJ2-7,CSATPTSRYEQYF,TGCAGTGCTACCCCGACTAGCCGGTACGAGCAGTACTTC
few,NA,TRBV6-5,TRBJ2-7,CASSYSPDTTYEQYF,TGTGCCAGCAGTTACTCCCCGGACACGACCTACGAGCAGTACTTC
few,NA,TRBV7-9,TRBJ2-1,CASSTTVNNEQFF,TGTGCCAGCAGCACGACAGTAAACAATGAGCAGTTCTTC
NA,NA,TRBV9,TRBJ2-1,CASSPRDLTYNEQFF,TGTGCCAGCAGCCCCCGGGACCTGACCTACAATGAGCAGTTCTTC
many,NA,TRBV28,TRBJ2-5,CASSLRAQGTQYF,TGTGCCAGCAGTTTGCGGGCCCAAGGGACCCAGTACTTC
NA,NA,TRBV28,TRBJ1-6,CASSLQGLGRYNSPLHF,TGTGCCAGCAGTCTTCAGGGATTGGGACGGTATAATTCACCCCTCCACTTT
NA,TRBD2,TRBV20-1,TRBJ2-5,CSALTSGRGETQYF,TGCAGTGCACTGACTAGCGGCCGGGGAGAGACCCAGTACTTC
NA,NA,TRBV18,TRBJ2-7,CASSPDSPSYEQYF,TGTGCCAGCTCACCGGACTCCCCCAGCTACGAGCAGTACTTC
NA,NA,TRBV10-3,TRBJ1-2,CAISGPGEDGYTF,TGTGCCATCAGTGGACCAGGGGAGGATGGCTACACCTTC
NA,TRBD1,TRBV20-1,TRBJ2-3,CSARDRVTGADTQYF,TGCAGTGCTAGAGATAGGGTGACAGGGGCGGATACGCAGTATTTT
many,NA,TRBV28,TRBJ2-5,CASTFRTGLQETQYF,TGTGCCAGCACTTTCCGAACGGGACTGCAAGAGACCCAGTACTTC
few,NA,TRBV12-5,TRBJ2-1,CASGFRGNEQFF,TGTGCTAGTGGTTTCAGGGGTAATGAGCAGTTCTTC
few,TRBD2,TRBV7-3,TRBJ2-3,CASSLERGTQYF,TGTGCCAGCAGCTTAGAGCGGGGTACGCAGTATTTT
NA,NA,TRBV5-1,TRBJ2-3,CASAPGVRTITSTDTQYF,TGCGCCAGCGCCCCAGGGGTGAGGACTATAACTAGCACAGATACGCAGTATTTT
NA,TRBD2,TRBV5-4,TRBJ2-1,CASSEGLAGVGNEQFF,TGTGCCAGCAGCGAAGGACTAGCGGGAGTGGGTAATGAGCAGTTCTTC
many,NA,TRBV29-1,TRBJ1-1,CSVGQGSDTEAFF,TGCAGCGTTGGGCAAGGGTCGGACACTGAAGCTTTCTTT
many,NA,TRBV7-9,TRBJ2-5,CASSLGHRQETQYF,TGTGCCAGCAGCTTAGGGCATCGCCAAGAGACCCAGTACTTC
many,TRBD1,TRBV3-1,TRBJ2-5,CASSPRRTGQETQYF,TGTGCCAGCAGCCCACGTCGGACAGGTCAAGAGACCCAGTACTTC
NA,TRBD2,TRBV6-9,TRBJ2-7,CASSFGVAGILYEQYF,TGTGCCAGCAGTTTCGGGGTAGCGGGAATCCTCTACGAGCAGTACTTC
few,TRBD1,TRBV28,TRBJ2-7,CVSTGQTYEQYF,TGTGTCTCGACAGGGCAGACCTACGAGCAGTACTTC
NA,NA,TRBV6-1,TRBJ2-1,CASSEGWYNEQFF,TGTGCCAGCAGTGAAGGCTGGTACAATGAGCAGTTCTTC
many,TRBD2,TRBV27,TRBJ2-1,CASSLEAGAYNEQFF,TGTGCCAGCAGTTTAGAGGCGGGGGCCTACAATGAGCAGTTCTTC
few,TRBD2,TRBV29-1,TRBJ2-1,CSVDTAGGGNEQFF,TGCAGCGTTGATACAGCGGGAGGAGGAAATGAGCAGTTCTTC
NA,NA,TRBV20-1,TRBJ1-1,CSARERQNTEAFF,TGCAGTGCTAGAGAACGACAGAACACTGAAGCTTTCTTT
NA,TRBD2,TRBV3-1,TRBJ2-7,CASSWRGLALNEQYF,TGTGCCAGCAGTTGGAGGGGACTAGCTTTGAACGAGCAGTACTTC
NA,NA,TRBV6-5,TRBJ2-1,CASSYSGGLPYNEQFF,TGTGCCAGCAGTTACTCGGGGGGGCTTCCCTACAATGAGCAGTTCTTC
many,TRBD2,TRBV7-2,TRBJ2-7,CASTTGTKNEQYF,TGTGCCAGCACCACGGGGACTAAGAACGAGCAGTACTTC
many,TRBD2,TRBV12-3/TRBV12-4,TRBJ2-7,CASRRTSGSLYEQYF,TGTGCCAGCAGACGGACTAGCGGGAGTCTATACGAGCAGTACTTC
many,NA,TRBV28,TRBJ2-1,CASSLIDSSYNEQFF,TGTGCCAGCAGCTTGATAGATAGCTCCTACAATGAGCAGTTCTTC
few,NA,TRBV7-2,TRBJ2-3,CAGSLSTGLGDTQYF,TGTGCCGGCAGCTTATCAACAGGGTTGGGAGATACGCAGTATTTT
many,NA,TRBV6-1,TRBJ1-1,CASSVRGAVAEAFF,TGTGCCAGCAGTGTCAGGGGAGCTGTCGCTGAAGCTTTCTTT
many,TRBD1,TRBV10-3,TRBJ2-1,CAISFGTGSYNEQFF,TGTGCCATCAGCTTCGGGACAGGTTCCTACAATGAGCAGTTCTTC
many,NA,TRBV12-3/TRBV12-4,TRBJ1-2,CASSSNRNYGYTF,TGTGCCAGCAGTTCAAACAGAAACTATGGCTACACCTTC
NA,TRBD1,TRBV7-9,TRBJ2-5,CASSWDSQETQHF,TGTGCCAGCAGCTGGGACAGTCAAGAGACCCAGCACTTC
few,NA,TRBV7-2,TRBJ2-6,CASKLQGSGANVLTF,TGTGCCAGCAAGTTACAGGGCTCTGGGGCCAACGTCCTGACTTTC
many,TRBD2,TRBV12-3/TRBV12-4,TRBJ2-7,CASTLSGDYEQYF,TGTGCCAGCACCCTTAGCGGGGACTACGAGCAGTACTTC
few,TRBD1,TRBV27,TRBJ1-2,CASSSTGTGYGYGYTF,TGTGCCAGCAGTTCAACCGGGACAGGGTATGGCTATGGCTACACCTTC